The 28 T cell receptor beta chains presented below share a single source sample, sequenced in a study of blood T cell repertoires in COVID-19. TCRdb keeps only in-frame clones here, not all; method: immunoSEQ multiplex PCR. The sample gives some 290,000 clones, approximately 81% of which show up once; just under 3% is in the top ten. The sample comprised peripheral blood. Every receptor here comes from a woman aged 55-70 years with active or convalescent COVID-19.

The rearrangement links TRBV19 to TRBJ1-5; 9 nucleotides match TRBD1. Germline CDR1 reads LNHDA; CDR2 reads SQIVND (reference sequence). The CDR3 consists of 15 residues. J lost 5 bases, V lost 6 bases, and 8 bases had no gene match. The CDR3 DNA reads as TGTGCCAGTAGGGAGGACAGGGGAGCCCATCAGCCCCAGCATTTT. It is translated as CASREDRGAHQPQHF. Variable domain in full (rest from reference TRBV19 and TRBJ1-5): DGGITQSPKYLFRKEGQNVTLSCEQNLNHDAMYWYRQDPGQGLRLIYYSQIVNDFQKGDIAEGYSVSREKKESFPLTVTSAQKNPTAFYLCASREDRGAHQPQHFGDGTRLSIL.

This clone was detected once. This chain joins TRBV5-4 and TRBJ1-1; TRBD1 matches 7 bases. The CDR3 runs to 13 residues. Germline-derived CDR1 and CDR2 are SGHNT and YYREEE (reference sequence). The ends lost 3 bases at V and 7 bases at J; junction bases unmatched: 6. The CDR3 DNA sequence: TGTGCCAGCAGCTCGGGACAGATCAGTGAAGCTTTCTTT. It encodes CASSSGQISEAFF.

In DNA, the CDR3 is TGTGCCATCAGTGAGTCTGGGGCAGCCAACCCAAACACTGAAGCTTTCTTT. Protein product: CAISESGAANPNTEAFF. The V and J genes are TRBV10-3 and TRBJ1-1; possibly TRBD1 for D (5 bases). Germline values: CDR1 ENHRY, CDR2 SYGVKD. The CDR3 extends over 17 amino acids. V dropped 0 bases and J dropped 2 bases, with 16 bases sitting between them.

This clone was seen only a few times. Here the CDR3 reads CASSVMEGNQPQHF. The CDR3 DNA is TGCGCCAGCAGTGTCATGGAGGGCAATCAGCCCCAGCATTTT. The gene calls are TRBV23-1 and TRBJ1-5, with no clear D. TRBV23-1 is reported as an ORF; its role is uncertain. The ends were cut back, 5 bases at V and 2 bases at J, with 10 bases in the middle. The CDR3 extends over 14 amino acids.

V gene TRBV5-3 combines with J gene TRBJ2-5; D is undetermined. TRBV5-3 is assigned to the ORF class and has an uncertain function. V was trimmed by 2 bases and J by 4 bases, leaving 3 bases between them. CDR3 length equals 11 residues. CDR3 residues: CARSFRETQYF. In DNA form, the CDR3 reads TGTGCCAGAAGCTTCAGAGAGACCCAGTACTTC.

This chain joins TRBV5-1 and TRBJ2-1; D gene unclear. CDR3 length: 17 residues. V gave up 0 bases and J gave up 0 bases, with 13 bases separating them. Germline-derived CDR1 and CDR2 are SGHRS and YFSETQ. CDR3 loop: CASSLAGSRSSYNEQFF. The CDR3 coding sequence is TGCGCCAGCAGCTTGGCCGGGTCCCGGAGCTCCTACAATGAGCAGTTCTTC.

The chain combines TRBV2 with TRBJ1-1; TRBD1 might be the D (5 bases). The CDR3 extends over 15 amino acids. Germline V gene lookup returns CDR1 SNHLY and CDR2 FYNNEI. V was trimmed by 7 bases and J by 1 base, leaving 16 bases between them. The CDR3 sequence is CASNYFGTGNTEAFF. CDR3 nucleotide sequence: TGTGCCAGCAATTATTTTGGGACTGGGAACACTGAAGCTTTCTTT.

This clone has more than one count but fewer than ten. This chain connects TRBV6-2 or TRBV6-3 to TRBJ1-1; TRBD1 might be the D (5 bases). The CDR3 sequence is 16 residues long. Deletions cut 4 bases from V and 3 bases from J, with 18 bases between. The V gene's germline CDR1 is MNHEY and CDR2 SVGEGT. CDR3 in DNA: TGTGCCAGCAGTTCCCCCGGGGGGGGGAGGGACACTGAAGCTTTCTTT. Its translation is CASSSPGGGRDTEAFF.

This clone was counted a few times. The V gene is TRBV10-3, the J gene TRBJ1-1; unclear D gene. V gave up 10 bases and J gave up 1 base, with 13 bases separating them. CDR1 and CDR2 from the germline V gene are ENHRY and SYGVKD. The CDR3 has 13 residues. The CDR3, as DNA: TGTGCCACCGAACAGAATCAGAACACTGAAGCTTTCTTT. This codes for CATEQNQNTEAFF.

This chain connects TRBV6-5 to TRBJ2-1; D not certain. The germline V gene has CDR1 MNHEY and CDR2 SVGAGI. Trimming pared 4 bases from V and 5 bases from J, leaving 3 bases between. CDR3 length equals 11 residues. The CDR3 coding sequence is TGTGCCAGCAGTTCCAACAATGAGCAGTTCTTC. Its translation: CASSSNNEQFF.

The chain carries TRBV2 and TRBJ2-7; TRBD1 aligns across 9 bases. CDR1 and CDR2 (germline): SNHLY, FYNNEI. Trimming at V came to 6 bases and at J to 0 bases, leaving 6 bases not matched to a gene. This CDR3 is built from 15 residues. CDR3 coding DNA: TGTGCCAGCAGGGCCGGGACAGGGTCCTCCTACGAGCAGTACTTC. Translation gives CASRAGTGSSYEQYF. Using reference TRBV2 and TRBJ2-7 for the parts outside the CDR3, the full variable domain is EPEVTQTPSHQVTQMGQEVILRCVPISNHLYFYWYRQILGQKVEFLVSFYNNEISEKSEIFDDQFSVERPDGSNFTLKIRSTKLEDSAMYFCASRAGTGSSYEQYFGPGTRLTVT.

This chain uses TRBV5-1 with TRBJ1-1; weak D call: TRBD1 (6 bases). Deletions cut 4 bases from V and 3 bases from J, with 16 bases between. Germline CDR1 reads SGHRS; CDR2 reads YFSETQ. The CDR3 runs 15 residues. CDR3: CASSLDSPVDTEAFF. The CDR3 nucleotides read TGCGCCAGCAGCCTGGACAGCCCTGTGGACACTGAAGCTTTCTTT.

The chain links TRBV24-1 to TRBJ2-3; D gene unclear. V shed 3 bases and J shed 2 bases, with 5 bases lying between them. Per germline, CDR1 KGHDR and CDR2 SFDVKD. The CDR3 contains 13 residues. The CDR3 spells CATSDHSTDTQYF. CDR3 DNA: TGTGCCACCAGTGATCATTCCACAGATACGCAGTATTTT.

The CDR3 region has the DNA TGTGCCAGTAGTATCTCGGACAGGGCATATAATTCACCCCTCCACTTT. It codes for CASSISDRAYNSPLHF. This chain uses TRBV19 with TRBJ1-6; 8 bases match TRBD1. V was clipped by 3 bases and J by 4 bases; unmatched bases: 5. The CDR3 length is 16 residues. Germline V lookup: CDR1 LNHDA, CDR2 SQIVND (reference sequence).

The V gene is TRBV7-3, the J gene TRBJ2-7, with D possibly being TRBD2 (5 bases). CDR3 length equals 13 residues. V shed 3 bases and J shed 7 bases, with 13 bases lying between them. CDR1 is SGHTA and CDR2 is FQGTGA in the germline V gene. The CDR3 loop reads CASSFGSGEEQYF. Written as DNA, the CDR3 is TGTGCCAGCAGCTTCGGTAGTGGGGAGGAGCAGTACTTC.

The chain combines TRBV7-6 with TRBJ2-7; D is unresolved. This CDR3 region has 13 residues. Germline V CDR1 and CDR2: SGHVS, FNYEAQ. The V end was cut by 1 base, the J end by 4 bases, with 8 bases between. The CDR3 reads CASSLELPYEQYF. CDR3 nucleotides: TGTGCCAGCAGCTTAGAACTCCCGTACGAGCAGTACTTC.

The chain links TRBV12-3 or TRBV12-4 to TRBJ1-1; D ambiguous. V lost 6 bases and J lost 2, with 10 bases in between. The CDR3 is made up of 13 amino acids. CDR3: CASSEPLNTEAFF. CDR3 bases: TGTGCCAGCAGCGAGCCTCTAAACACTGAAGCTTTCTTT.

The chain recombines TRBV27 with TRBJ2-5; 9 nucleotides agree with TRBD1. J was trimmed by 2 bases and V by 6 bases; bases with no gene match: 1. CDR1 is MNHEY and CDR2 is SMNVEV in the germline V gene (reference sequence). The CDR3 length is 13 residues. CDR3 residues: CASRGQGQETQYF. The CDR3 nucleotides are TGTGCCAGCAGGGGACAGGGTCAAGAGACCCAGTACTTC.

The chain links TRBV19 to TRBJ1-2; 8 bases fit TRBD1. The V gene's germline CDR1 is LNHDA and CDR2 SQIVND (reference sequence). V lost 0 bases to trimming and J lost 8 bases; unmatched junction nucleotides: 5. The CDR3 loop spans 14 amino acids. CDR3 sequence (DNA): TGTGCCAGTAGTATAGACGGACAGGGAGAGGGCTACACCTTC. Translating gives CASSIDGQGEGYTF.

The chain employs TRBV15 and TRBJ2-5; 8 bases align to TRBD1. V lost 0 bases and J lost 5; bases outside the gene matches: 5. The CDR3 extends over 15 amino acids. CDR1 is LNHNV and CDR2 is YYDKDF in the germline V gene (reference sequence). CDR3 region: CATSRDRGRRETQYF. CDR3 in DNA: TGTGCCACCAGCAGAGACAGGGGGCGCCGGGAGACCCAGTACTTC.

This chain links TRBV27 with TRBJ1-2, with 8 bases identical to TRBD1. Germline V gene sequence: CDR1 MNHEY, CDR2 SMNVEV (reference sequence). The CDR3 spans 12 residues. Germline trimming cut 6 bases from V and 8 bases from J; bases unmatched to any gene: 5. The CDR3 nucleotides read TGTGCCAGCAGCGGACAGGGTAGCGGCTACACCTTC. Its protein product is CASSGQGSGYTF.

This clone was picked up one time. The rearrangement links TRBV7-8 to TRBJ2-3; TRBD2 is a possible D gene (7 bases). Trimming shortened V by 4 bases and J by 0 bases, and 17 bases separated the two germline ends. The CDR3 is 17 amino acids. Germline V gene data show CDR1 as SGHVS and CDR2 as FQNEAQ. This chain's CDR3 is CASSSTREGGSTDTQYF. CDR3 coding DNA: TGTGCCAGCAGCTCTACCCGCGAGGGGGGGAGCACAGATACGCAGTATTTT.

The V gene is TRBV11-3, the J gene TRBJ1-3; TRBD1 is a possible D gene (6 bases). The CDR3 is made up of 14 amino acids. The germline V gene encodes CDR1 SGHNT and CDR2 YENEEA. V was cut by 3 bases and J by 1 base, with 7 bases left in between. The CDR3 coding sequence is TGTGCCAGCAGCTTTACAGGGTCTGGAAACACCATATATTTT. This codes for CASSFTGSGNTIYF.

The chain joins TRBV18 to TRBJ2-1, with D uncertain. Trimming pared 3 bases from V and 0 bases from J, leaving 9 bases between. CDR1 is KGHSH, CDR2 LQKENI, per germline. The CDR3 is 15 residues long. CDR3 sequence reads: CASSPPSSSYNEQFF. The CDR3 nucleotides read TGTGCCAGCTCACCCCCCTCGAGCTCCTACAATGAGCAGTTCTTC.

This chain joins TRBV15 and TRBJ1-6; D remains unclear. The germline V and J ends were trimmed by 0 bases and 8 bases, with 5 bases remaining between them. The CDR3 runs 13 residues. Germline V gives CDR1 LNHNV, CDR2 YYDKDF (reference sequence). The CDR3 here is CATSREGDSPLHF. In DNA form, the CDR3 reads TGTGCCACCAGCAGAGAGGGAGATTCACCCCTCCACTTT.

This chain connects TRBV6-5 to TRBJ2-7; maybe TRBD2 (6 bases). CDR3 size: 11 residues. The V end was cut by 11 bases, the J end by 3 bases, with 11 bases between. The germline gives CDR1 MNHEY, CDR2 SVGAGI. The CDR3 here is CAGQGGYEQYF. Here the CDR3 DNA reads TGTGCCGGGCAGGGAGGCTACGAGCAGTACTTC.

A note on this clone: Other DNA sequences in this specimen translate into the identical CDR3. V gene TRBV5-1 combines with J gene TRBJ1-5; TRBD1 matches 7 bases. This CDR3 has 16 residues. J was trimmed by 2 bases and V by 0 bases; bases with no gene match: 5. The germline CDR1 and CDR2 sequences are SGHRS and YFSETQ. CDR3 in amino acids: CASSLGDREGNQPQHF. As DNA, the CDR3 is TGCGCCAGCAGCTTGGGCGACAGGGAGGGCAATCAGCCCCAGCATTTT.

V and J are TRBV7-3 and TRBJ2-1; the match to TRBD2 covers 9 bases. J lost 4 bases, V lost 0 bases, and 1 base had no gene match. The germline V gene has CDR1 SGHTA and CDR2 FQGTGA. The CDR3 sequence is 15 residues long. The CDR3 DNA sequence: TGTGCCAGCAGCTTAACTAGCGGGGGTTACAATGAGCAGTTCTTC. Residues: CASSLTSGGYNEQFF. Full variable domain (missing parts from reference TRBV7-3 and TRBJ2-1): GAGVSQTPSNKVTEKGKYVELRCDPISGHTALYWYRQSLGQGPEFLIYFQGTGAADDSGLPNDRFFAVRPEGSVSTLKIQRTERGDSAVYLCASSLTSGGYNEQFFGPGTRLTVL.